Listed below are T cell receptor beta chains from one sample, sequenced in a study of cytomegalovirus exposure and HLA in healthy donors. Using immunoSEQ multiplex PCR, the repertoire was profiled, and TCRdb retains in-frame clones only, with some absent. Of approximately 84,000 clones in the sample, approximately 74% were seen once. The specimen was PBMCs. The receptors come from a man between 40 and 49 years old in good health and CMV-seropositive. Each CDR3 is given with its conserved first and last residue. The D gene is left open where the match is weak. A row's size may be missing; if present it is once, few, many or a size class.

>TRBD1|NA|TRBV5-1|TRBJ1-2
TGCGCCAGCAGCTTGGCTGCGACAGGGGATGGCTACACCTTC
CASSLAATGDGYTF
>TRBD1|NA|TRBV10-2|TRBJ2-7
TGCGCCAGCAGTGACTCAACGACAGGGTGGGCTAGGGGCTACGAGCAGTACTTC
CASSDSTTGWARGYEQYF
>NA|NA|TRBV7-8|TRBJ1-5
TGTGCCAGCAGCCCAGGCCAGGGCAATCAGCCCCAGCATTTT
CASSPGQGNQPQHF
>NA|NA|TRBV7-2|TRBJ2-3
TGTGCCAGCAGCTCCCCACAGGGCACAGATACGCAGTATTTT
CASSSPQGTDTQYF
>TRBD1|NA|TRBV18|TRBJ1-2
TGTGCCAGCTCACCCGGACAGGGAAGGGGGGACTACACCTTC
CASSPGQGRGDYTF
>TRBD1|NA|TRBV28|TRBJ2-3
TGTGCCAGTGCCCCCCCGGGACAGGGTGGAGATACGCAGTATTTT
CASAPPGQGGDTQYF
>TRBD1|few|TRBV28|TRBJ1-4
TGTGCCAGCAGTTCCCCGACAGGGTTTGTTGAAAAACTGTTTTTT
CASSSPTGFVEKLFF
>NA|NA|TRBV5-1|TRBJ2-7
TGCGCCAGCAGCTTGCAAGGGGCAGGAGCGATCTACGAGCAGTACTTC
CASSLQGAGAIYEQYF
>TRBD1|NA|TRBV11-2|TRBJ1-4
TGTGCCAGCAGCTTACTACGGCCGGGACAGCTGAATGAAAAACTGTTTTTT
CASSLLRPGQLNEKLFF
>NA|NA|TRBV2|TRBJ1-1
TGTGCCAGCAACGACAGCCCGAACACTGAAGCTTTCTTT
CASNDSPNTEAFF
>TRBD2|NA|TRBV25-1|TRBJ2-1
TGTGCCAGCAGTGATCCGACTAGCGGGGATACCTACAATGAGCAGTTCTTC
CASSDPTSGDTYNEQFF
>TRBD2|NA|TRBV9|TRBJ2-3
TGTGCCAGCAGCACCCCCCTTAGCGGGAGGCAGGGAGATACGCAGTATTTT
CASSTPLSGRQGDTQYF
>NA|NA|TRBV30|TRBJ1-5
TGTGCCTGGAGCGCAAACAGGGAATTGGCCCAGCATTTT
CAWSANRELAQHF
>TRBD2|NA|TRBV4-2|TRBJ2-3
TGTGCCAGCGGACCACCCGGGACTAGCGGGGAGAGAGATACGCAGTATTTT
CASGPPGTSGERDTQYF
>NA|NA|TRBV10-1|TRBJ2-1
TGCGCCAGCAGTGAGTTAACTACTCAAAGCAATGAGCAGTTCTTC
CASSELTTQSNEQFF
>TRBD2|NA|TRBV7-6|TRBJ2-6
TGTGCCAGCAGCTGGACTAGCGGGCCTCACTCTGGGGCCAACGTCCTGACTTTC
CASSWTSGPHSGANVLTF
>TRBD2|NA|TRBV27|TRBJ2-1
TGTGCCAGCAGTTCTATAGCGGGAGGGCCCTATGAGCAGTTCTTC
CASSSIAGGPYEQFF
>TRBD2|NA|TRBV5-1|TRBJ2-3
TGCGCCAGCAGCAACGGACTAGCGGGGGATACAGATACGCAGTATTTT
CASSNGLAGDTDTQYF
>NA|few|TRBV9|TRBJ2-3
TGTGCCAGCAGCAGGGGAGATACGCAGTATTTT
CASSRGDTQYF
>NA|few|TRBV27|TRBJ2-5
TGTGCCAGCAGTTTTCAGGGAATGGAGACCCAGTACTTC
CASSFQGMETQYF
>NA|NA|TRBV7-7|TRBJ2-6
TGTGCCAGCAGCTCAACTCAGGGGTACCTTGGTGGGGCCAACGTCCTGACTTTC
CASSSTQGYLGGANVLTF
>NA|NA|TRBV12-1|TRBJ2-7
TGTGCCAGCAGCTTTCCACTAGCGGGGCCTTTCGACGAGCAGTACTTC
CASSFPLAGPFDEQYF
>TRBD1|few|TRBV28|TRBJ1-5
TGTGCCAGCAGTCCCTCGACAGGGGTCCAATTGAGCCAGCCCCAGCATTTT
CASSPSTGVQLSQPQHF
>TRBD1|NA|TRBV28|TRBJ2-1
TGTGCCAGCAGTTTCGCACAGGGGAGAATCAATGAGCAGTTCTTC
CASSFAQGRINEQFF
>TRBD1|NA|TRBV28|TRBJ2-1
TGTGCCAGCAGTCCCCGGGGGGACAGGGGGTGTGAGCAGTTCTTC
CASSPRGDRGCEQFF
>TRBD1|NA|TRBV18|TRBJ1-1
TGTGCCAGCTCACCAGGGGCAGGGGGCGCTTCTGAAGCTTTCTTT
CASSPGAGGASEAFF
>NA|NA|TRBV19|TRBJ2-1
TGTGCCAGTAGTAACCCGAGGGATTCGGGGTCCTACAATGAGCAGTTCTTC
CASSNPRDSGSYNEQFF
>NA|NA|TRBV6-5|TRBJ1-1
TGTGCCACCCGATGGGGGGGGAACACTGAAGCTTTCTTT
CATRWGGNTEAFF
>TRBD2|NA|TRBV9|TRBJ2-1
TGTGCCAGCAGCGTAGTAGCGGGCTCCTACAATGAGCAGTTCTTC
CASSVVAGSYNEQFF
>TRBD2|once|TRBV5-4|TRBJ2-5
TGTGCCAGCAGCTTGGACCGGGGGGGCCAAGAGACCCAGTACTTC
CASSLDRGGQETQYF
>NA|NA|TRBV7-8|TRBJ2-5
TGTGCCAGCAGCCCCTCTGGCAGCCAAGAGACCCAGTACTTC
CASSPSGSQETQYF
>TRBD1|few|TRBV2|TRBJ2-1
TGTGCCATCGCCGGGACAGATACCTACAATGAGCAGTTCTTC
CAIAGTDTYNEQFF
>TRBD2|NA|TRBV10-3|TRBJ2-7
TGTGCCATCAGTGTATCGAGCGGGGGTGGAGAGCAGTACTTC
CAISVSSGGGEQYF
>NA|NA|TRBV9|TRBJ2-1
TGTGCCAGCAGCCAAGGACAGTCCTACAATGAGCAGTTCTTC
CASSQGQSYNEQFF
>NA|few|TRBV2|TRBJ1-1
TGTGCCAGCAGTGAAGCAAGGGGTACTGAAGCTTTCTTT
CASSEARGTEAFF
>TRBD1|NA|TRBV25-1|TRBJ2-7
TGTGCCAGCAGTGATCCCCCAGGGGGCATCTACGAGCAGTACTTC
CASSDPPGGIYEQYF
>NA|few|TRBV19|TRBJ2-3
TGTGCCAGTAGTGCCTTACGGGGGACTAGCACAGATACGCAGTATTTT
CASSALRGTSTDTQYF
>NA|NA|TRBV6-6|TRBJ1-1
TGTGCCAGCAGTAGACAAGAAGCTTTCTTT
CASSRQEAFF
>TRBD1|NA|TRBV30|TRBJ2-5
TGTGCCTGGGGCCGGGACAGGGTAGAGACCCAGTACTTC
CAWGRDRVETQYF
>NA|NA|TRBV27|TRBJ1-3
TGTGCCAGCAGAGCTACAGGGTATCTTGGAAACACCATATATTTT
CASRATGYLGNTIYF
>NA|NA|TRBV28|TRBJ1-4
TGTGCCAGCAGATCGCGCCTGGGAGGAGGAAAGGAAAAACTGTTTTTT
CASRSRLGGGKEKLFF
>TRBD2|NA|TRBV2|TRBJ2-5
TGTGCCTCCCGGGAGGGGGGGCAGGAGACCCAGTACTTC
CASREGGQETQYF
>NA|NA|TRBV7-2|TRBJ2-7
TGTGCCAGCAGCTTAGGGTCAGGGTGGGACGAGCAGTACTTC
CASSLGSGWDEQYF
>NA|NA|TRBV5-1|TRBJ2-3
TGCGCCAGCAGCTTTCGTGGCGGGGACACAGATACGCAGTATTTT
CASSFRGGDTDTQYF
>NA|NA|TRBV6-1|TRBJ2-3
TGTGCCAGCAGTATGCACGCGGGCAGCACAGATACGCAGTATTTT
CASSMHAGSTDTQYF
>NA|NA|TRBV7-3|TRBJ2-5
TGTGCCAGCAGCTTATACGCGGGGATGGGAGAGACCCAGTACTTC
CASSLYAGMGETQYF